One sample yielded the 2 T cell receptor beta chains listed below, sequenced in a study of blood T cell repertoires in COVID-19. TCRdb keeps only in-frame clones here, not all; method: immunoSEQ multiplex PCR. The sample consists of under 70,000 clones, more than 75% of them appearing once. The sequenced sample consisted of peripheral blood. All receptors derive from a woman in her sixties with COVID-19, enrolled during active disease.

This chain joins TRBV2 and TRBJ2-3; D gene unclear. Germline V gene data show CDR1 as SNHLY and CDR2 as FYNNEI. Trimming shortened V by 8 bases and J by 1 base, and 13 bases separated the two germline ends. The CDR3 has 14 residues. DNA of the CDR3: TGTGCCAGCCAACACCTAGATGGCACAGATACGCAGTATTTT. The encoded protein is CASQHLDGTDTQYF.

V gene TRBV11-3 combines with J gene TRBJ2-5, with 12 bases matching TRBD2. The CDR3 contains 16 residues. The germline V gene encodes CDR1 SGHNT and CDR2 YENEEA. V dropped 2 bases and J dropped 3; count of bases not matched to a gene: 4. The CDR3 region is CASSLRTSGTKETQYF. CDR3 DNA sequence: TGTGCCAGCAGCTTACGGACTAGCGGGACTAAAGAGACCCAGTACTTC.